This T cell receptor (beta chain) was found in a study of shared clonotypes between healthy human individuals. Study outcomes and limitations: Represented diversity, genetic and exposure-history alike, was limited by few donors. Though the depth was large, rarefaction showed that sorted-subset sequencing was incomplete.

About this clone: Its antigen is unidentified.

TCRdb's copy holds only in-frame clones and misses some; the assay was immunoSEQ multiplex PCR. The profile shows over a million clones, around 95% of them singletons. This CDR3 is built from 13 residues. The V gene lost 4 bases and the J gene lost 7 bases, with 10 bases spanning the gap. CDR1 is SGHVS, CDR2 FQNEAQ, per germline. Sample: naive CD4+ T cells sorted from blood. Subset reported: CD45RA+ positively selected. The chain joins TRBV7-8 to TRBJ2-2; D remains unclear. The TCR was taken from a man aged 25-45 years in good health. CDR3 nucleotides: TGTGCCAGCAGCTCGTATGCGGTCGGGGAGCTGTTTTTT. Translation gives CASSSYAVGELFF. The variable domain in full, completed from reference TRBV7-8 and TRBJ2-2, reads GAGVSQSPRYKVAKRGQDVALRCDPISGHVSLFWYQQALGQGPEFLTYFQNEAQLDKSGLPSDRFFAERPEGSVSTLKIQRTQQEDSAVYLCASSSYAVGELFFGEGSRLTVL.